This T cell receptor (beta chain) derives from a study of blood T cell repertoires in COVID-19. The overall study: Acute and convalescent COVID-19 specimens originated in the United States, Italy and Spain.

V gave up 3 bases and J gave up 0 bases, with 10 bases separating them. Germline loops: CDR1 SNHLY, CDR2 FYNNEI. This CDR3 region has 15 residues. The method was immunoSEQ multiplex PCR; TCRdb's version includes in-frame clones alone and lacks a portion of them. The data contain under 200,000 clones, roughly 89% of them singletons. Sequenced sample: peripheral blood. This sequence was found in a woman aged 55-70 years who had recovered from COVID-19. The rearrangement links TRBV2 to TRBJ2-3; D may be TRBD1 (5 bases). The DNA for the CDR3 is TGTGCCAGCAGTGATTCCCCAGGGAGCACAGATACGCAGTATTTT. The encoded protein is CASSDSPGSTDTQYF.